The 14 T cell receptor beta chains listed next were all sequenced from one sample in a study of blood T cell repertoires in COVID-19. This table comes from immunoSEQ multiplex PCR, and its TCRdb copy is limited to in-frame clones, with some not included. This sample carries under 300,000 clones, about nine tenths of them seen once, and the ten largest clones take approximately 2%. Sequencing input: peripheral blood. These receptor sequences come from a man under 40 who had recovered from COVID-19.

The chain couples TRBV5-4 to TRBJ2-7; 7 nucleotides agree with TRBD2. The CDR3 contains 13 residues. V was pared by 5 bases and J by 7 bases, with 9 bases of the junction left unmatched. CDR1 SGHNT and CDR2 YYREEE come from the germline V gene (reference sequence). The CDR3 DNA reads TGTGCCAGCAGGTACAGCGGGGCGGGGGAGCAGTACTTC. Protein sequence: CASRYSGAGEQYF.

A note on this clone: At one end the junction does not follow the germline gene, possibly because of a read error. DNA of the CDR3: TGTGCCACCAGCAGAGATCTCACCGGATCTCTAGCCTTC. Translation: CATSRDLTGSLAF. The chain employs TRBV15 and TRBJ1-2; no clear D gene. CDR1 is LNHNV and CDR2 is YYDKDF in the germline V gene (reference sequence). This CDR3 is 13 amino acids long.

V usage is TRBV18 and J usage is TRBJ2-7; D is perhaps TRBD2 (5 bases). Trimming shortened V by 1 base and J by 4 bases, and 17 bases separated the two germline ends. CDR3 length: 16 residues. Germline V gene lookup returns CDR1 KGHSH and CDR2 LQKENI. This CDR3 reads CASSPLEVVRGYEQYF. The CDR3 DNA is TGTGCCAGCTCACCACTGGAAGTAGTCCGAGGGTACGAGCAGTACTTC.

V and J are TRBV6-5 and TRBJ2-3; D call uncertain. The germline CDR1 and CDR2 sequences are MNHEY and SVGAGI. Trimming pared 2 bases from V and 9 bases from J, leaving 12 bases between. The CDR3 is 13 amino acids. The DNA for the CDR3 is TGTGCCAGCAGTTACCACTCTCCGGAGACGCAGTATTTT. Protein: CASSYHSPETQYF.

The chain recombines TRBV18 with TRBJ1-2, with D perhaps TRBD1 (6 bases). Per germline, CDR1 KGHSH and CDR2 LQKENI. The CDR3 has 14 residues. V was trimmed by 6 bases and J by 7 bases, leaving 18 bases between them. The CDR3 coding sequence is TGTGCCAGCTCCCAGTTAGGACAGCAGCTTGGCTACACCTTC. Translating it yields CASSQLGQQLGYTF.

This rearrangement joins TRBV5-1 to TRBJ2-1; the D gene is possibly TRBD1 (5 bases). V lost 0 bases and J lost 7, with 11 bases in between. This CDR3 spans 14 amino acids. Germline-derived CDR1 and CDR2 are SGHRS and YFSETQ. CDR3 DNA sequence: TGCGCCAGCAGCTTGGAGGGCAGGGATAATGAGCAGTTCTTC. Amino acids: CASSLEGRDNEQFF.

The chain joins TRBV7-8 to TRBJ1-1; D may be TRBD1 (5 bases). Germline V CDR1 and CDR2: SGHVS, FQNEAQ. V dropped 3 bases and J dropped 10 bases, with 21 bases sitting between them. This CDR3 has 15 amino acids. The CDR3 sequence: CASSLAGGWGGRAFF. The CDR3 nucleotides read TGTGCCAGCAGCTTGGCTGGCGGTTGGGGGGGAAGAGCTTTCTTT.

The chain recombines TRBV2 with TRBJ2-7; 7 positions match TRBD1. Germline assignment: CDR1 SNHLY and CDR2 FYNNEI. This CDR3 contains 15 residues. V gave up 6 bases and J gave up 6 bases; unmatched junction bases: 14. This CDR3 reads CASSSQGNIPLEQYF. In nucleotides, the CDR3 is TGTGCCAGCAGCTCACAGGGGAATATTCCCCTCGAGCAGTACTTC.

CDR3 in amino acids: CASSQDLPPSSYNEQFF. The CDR3 nucleotides are TGTGCCAGCAGCCAAGATCTGCCACCCAGCTCCTACAATGAGCAGTTCTTC. The rearrangement joins TRBV14 to TRBJ2-1, with D uncertain. V dropped 0 bases and J dropped 0 bases, with 12 bases sitting between them. Germline V gene data show CDR1 as SGHDN and CDR2 as FVKESK. This CDR3 is built from 17 residues.

This chain links TRBV4-3 with TRBJ2-1; maybe TRBD2 (5 bases). Germline CDR1 reads LGHNA; CDR2 reads YSLEER. The CDR3 length is 12 residues. Trimming shortened V by 9 bases and J by 7 bases, and 13 bases separated the two germline ends. This chain's CDR3 is CASFGGENEQFF. The DNA of the CDR3 is TGCGCCAGTTTCGGAGGCGAAAATGAGCAGTTCTTC.

The rearrangement uses TRBV11-2 and TRBJ2-1, with 8 bases matching TRBD2. The CDR3 has 19 residues. J lost 4 bases, V lost 0 bases, and 14 bases had no gene match. Germline CDR1 reads SGHAT; CDR2 reads FQNNGV. The CDR3 loop reads CASSLDWASRRGDYNEQFF. As DNA, the CDR3 is TGTGCCAGCAGCTTAGACTGGGCGAGTCGGCGGGGGGATTACAATGAGCAGTTCTTC.

This rearrangement joins TRBV6-5 to TRBJ1-1; D gene ambiguous. Germline CDR1 and CDR2: MNHEY and SVGAGI. The CDR3 has 14 residues. V was shortened by 8 bases and J by 0 bases, with 13 bases between the two germline ends. In nucleotides, the CDR3 is TGTGCCAGCGGGAGGTATGGCATGAACACTGAAGCTTTCTTT. Its translation is CASGRYGMNTEAFF.

The table lists this clone with a few counts. The chain has TRBV7-9 and TRBJ1-1; no reliable D call. Germline V gene data show CDR1 as SEHNR and CDR2 as FQNEAQ (reference sequence). Trimming took off 5 bases at V and 10 bases at J, with 17 bases between the two ends. CDR3 length: 13 residues. This CDR3 is CASSPQSPVGAFF. DNA for the CDR3: TGTGCCAGCAGCCCCCAAAGCCCTGTTGGAGCTTTCTTT.

The chain is built from TRBV27 and TRBJ1-5; D not resolved. Per germline, CDR1 MNHEY and CDR2 SMNVEV (reference sequence). V was shortened by 6 bases and J by 5 bases, with 14 bases between the two germline ends. The CDR3 contains 14 residues. The CDR3 protein is CASSPPGRYQPQHF. As DNA, the CDR3 is TGTGCCAGCAGCCCTCCCGGGAGGTATCAGCCCCAGCATTTT.